This T cell receptor (beta chain) appears in the sequencing data of a study of cytomegalovirus exposure and HLA in healthy donors. Study as a whole: As an earlier analysis found, roughly 180 million T cells yielded around 110 million unique TCR beta sequences.

Study conclusions and caveats: Most TCR sequences proved rare, with some public TCRs found in many donors.

CDR3 length equals 14 residues. Germline V gene lookup returns CDR1 LNHDA and CDR2 SQIVND (reference sequence). Trimming cost V 5 bases and J 8 bases; bases outside gene matches: 8. PCR involved 60 Vbeta and 13 Jbeta primers. Only in-frame clones appear in the TCRdb table, and some are missing; sequencing was by immunoSEQ multiplex PCR. Here the sample spans 95,000 to 150,000 clones, 15% being singletons. This clone was observed a handful of times. Its target is not known. The source material was PBMCs. The rearrangement uses TRBV19 and TRBJ1-4; 7 nucleotides align to TRBD1. This receptor was taken from a woman between 18 and 29 years old in good health and CMV-seronegative. The CDR3: CASSPRQGREKLFF. CDR3 nucleotide sequence: TGTGCCAGTAGTCCGAGACAGGGAAGGGAAAAACTGTTTTTT.